This TCR beta chain was identified during a study of blood T cell repertoires in COVID-19. Study information: COVID-19 samples, acute and convalescent, were from the United States, Italy and Spain.

Trimming at V came to 4 bases and at J to 5 bases, leaving 9 bases not matched to a gene. Per the germline V gene, CDR1 is MDHEN and CDR2 is SYDVKM. This CDR3 contains 17 residues. Original analysis: Researchers report that nucleated cell counts were estimated from reference gene primer amplification. The data were produced by immunoSEQ multiplex PCR, yet TCRdb's version contains in-frame clones alone and is incomplete. From that table come the V and J calls and clone size; the DNA was used to work out D and trimming. The sample lists about 490,000 clones, 75% to 90% occurring once. The specimen sequenced was peripheral blood. J is TRBJ1-6 and V is TRBV28; TRBD1 agrees at 9 bases. The receptor's source is a human donor in a cohort sampled during active COVID-19. CDR3 bases: TGTGCCAGCAGTTCCCCGGGACAGGGCCCGAATAATTCACCCCTCCACTTT. Translation gives CASSSPGQGPNNSPLHF.